Sequencing of this T cell receptor beta chain was carried out in a study of shared clonotypes between healthy human individuals. The table came from immunoSEQ multiplex PCR; TCRdb's copy has only in-frame clones and leaves some out. The table shows 2.3 million or so clones, with more than 80% occurring only once. The clonotype was recovered from a man aged 18 to 30 in good health. Some clones in this sample may be carry-over from other donors' samples. Sequenced material: naive CD4+ T cells from PBMCs. Subset in this sample: CD45RA+ positively selected.

The CDR3 loop reads CASSPLQQGPGSYNEQFF. The CDR3 DNA reads as TGTGCCAGCTCACCCCTACAACAGGGTCCAGGCTCCTACAATGAGCAGTTCTTC. V gene TRBV18 combines with J gene TRBJ2-1; possible D gene TRBD1, 6 bases. Looked up from germline, CDR1 is KGHSH and CDR2 is LQKENI. This CDR3 spans 18 amino acids. V was trimmed by 3 bases and J by 0 bases, leaving 18 bases between them.